This T cell receptor beta chain comes out of a study of CD8 T cells in Susac syndrome. Deletions cut 1 base from V and 4 bases from J, with 2 bases between. The germline CDR1 and CDR2 sequences are MDHEN and SYDVKM. CDR3 length: 11 amino acids. cDNA came from about 0.5 to 1 ug RNA primed by random hexamers. From the immunoSEQ multiplex PCR reads, TCRdb called clonotypes with MiXCR, one entry per CDR3 protein. The sample records 150,000 to 200,000 distinct CDR3 sequences, approximately 94% being singletons. This clonotype has just a few counts. The J gene is TRBJ2-7, the V gene TRBV28, with D unresolved. Material: CD4+ T cells from PBMCs. The receptor was derived from a human donor with Susac syndrome. This CDR3 reads CASSLLYEQYF. CDR3 DNA: TGTGCCAGCAGTTTATTGTACGAGCAGTACTTC.